One sample yielded the 23 T cell receptor beta chains listed below, sequenced in a study of OX40 agonist ivuxolimab in advanced cancers. Libraries were prepared by immunoSEQ multiplex PCR; TCRdb keeps only in-frame clonotypes and omits some of them. The data hold about 77,000 clones, with about 90% observed a single time. This material consisted of CD4+ or CD8+ T cells sorted from blood, taken in a trial of the OX40 agonist ivuxolimab. The source of these receptors is an adult with an advanced solid tumor such as melanoma, head and neck, liver or kidney cancer.

Regarding this clone: At one end, the junction sequence differs from germline, possibly due to a read error. J is TRBJ1-5 and V is TRBV7-3, with 10 bases aligning to TRBD1. The CDR3 spans 18 residues. Germline CDR1 and CDR2: SGHTA and FQGTGA. CDR3 amino acids: CASTLLWGQGNSNQPQHF. The CDR3 DNA follows: TGTGCCAGCACCTTACTATGGGGACAGGGGAATAGCAATCAGCCCCAGCATTTT.

The V and J genes are TRBV5-1 and TRBJ2-1; TRBD2 matches at 11 bases. This CDR3 is built from 17 residues. From germline, CDR1 is SGHRS and CDR2 YFSETQ. V lost 4 bases, J lost 8 bases, and 14 bases stayed unmatched. The CDR3 sequence: CASSGGSGTSGVDEQFF. CDR3 nucleotide sequence: TGCGCCAGCAGCGGTGGCTCTGGGACTAGCGGTGTCGATGAGCAGTTCTTC.

V and J are TRBV4-2 and TRBJ1-2; 8 bases fit TRBD1. In germline, CDR1 is LGHNA, CDR2 YNFKEQ. V gave up 4 bases and J gave up 5 bases; unmatched junction bases: 9. CDR3 length: 15 residues. DNA for the CDR3: TGTGCCAGCAGCCGACCGGACAGGGAGTTTTATGGCTACACCTTC. Its translation: CASSRPDREFYGYTF.

V usage is TRBV28 and J usage is TRBJ2-2; D is unclear. Trimming stripped 5 bases from V and 4 bases from J, with 11 bases between. The length of the CDR3 is 14 residues. The germline V gene has CDR1 MDHEN and CDR2 SYDVKM. The CDR3, as DNA: TGTGCCAGCAGTCGACCAGGCAGCACCGGGGAGCTGTTTTTT. Encoded protein: CASSRPGSTGELFF.

This sequence joins TRBV4-3 and TRBJ2-3, with D uncertain. The length of the CDR3 is 16 residues. Trimming pared 0 bases from V and 1 base from J, leaving 11 bases between. CDR1 is LGHNA and CDR2 is YSLEER in the germline V gene. The DNA of the CDR3 is TGCGCCAGCAGCCAAGAGGGTTTAGGCGGCACAGATACGCAGTATTTT. This sequence encodes CASSQEGLGGTDTQYF.

This clone showed up just once. CDR3 amino acids: CASSASWEQFF. The CDR3 DNA reads TGTGCCAGCAGCGCAAGCTGGGAGCAGTTCTTC. This chain joins TRBV2 and TRBJ2-1, with D unclear. The V and J ends lost 6 bases and 10 bases respectively, with 10 bases between them. The CDR3 has 11 residues. The V gene's germline CDR1 is SNHLY and CDR2 FYNNEI.

This sequence joins TRBV6-6 and TRBJ2-7, with TRBD2 matching over 10 bases. The CDR3 totals 15 residues. Trimming cost V 5 bases and J 3 bases; bases outside gene matches: 7. Germline assignment: CDR1 MNHNY and CDR2 SVGAGI (reference sequence). CDR3 amino acids: CASSQVAGGLYEQYF. The CDR3 DNA reads as TGTGCCAGCAGTCAAGTAGCGGGAGGACTCTACGAGCAGTACTTC.

This clone was found once. The sample holds other DNA sequences that translate to the same CDR3. The chain uses TRBV5-1 and TRBJ2-7, with 7 bases lining up with TRBD2. The CDR3 is made up of 15 amino acids. Trimming cost V 0 bases and J 3 bases; bases outside gene matches: 6. Germline CDR1 SGHRS, CDR2 YFSETQ. DNA for the CDR3: TGCGCCAGCAGCTTGGAGGGAGGGGCCTACTACGAGCAGTACTTC. Amino acids: CASSLEGGAYYEQYF.

V and J are TRBV12-5 and TRBJ2-2, with TRBD1 matching 7 bases. This CDR3 has 17 amino acids. V lost 0 bases to trimming and J lost 5 bases; unmatched junction nucleotides: 9. In germline, CDR1 is LGHNT, CDR2 FRNRAP. The CDR3 sequence is CASGLVGGQVRTGELFF. The CDR3 DNA reads TGTGCTAGTGGTTTGGTAGGAGGACAGGTCAGAACCGGGGAGCTGTTTTTT.

V and J are TRBV6-4 and TRBJ2-3; possibly TRBD1 for D (5 bases). Per the germline V gene, CDR1 is MRHNA and CDR2 is SNTAGT. The CDR3 has 14 amino acids. Trimming removed 3 bases at V and 4 bases at J, with 11 bases between. CDR3 DNA: TGTGCCAGCAGTGATGGGGCAGAGGCAGATACGCAGTATTTT. It yields the protein CASSDGAEADTQYF.

CDR3 loop: CASTRSSLDTQYF. The DNA of the CDR3 is TGTGCCAGCACCCGGTCCTCCTTAGATACGCAGTATTTT. This chain connects TRBV11-2 to TRBJ2-3; unclear D gene. CDR3 size: 13 residues. Germline-derived CDR1 and CDR2 are SGHAT and FQNNGV. Trimming left V 7 bases short and J 5 bases short, with 13 bases between.

This rearrangement joins TRBV25-1 to TRBJ1-4; no firm D call. Germline V gene sequence: CDR1 MGHDK, CDR2 SYGVNS. The CDR3 is 14 residues long. V gave up 7 bases and J gave up 5 bases, with 14 bases separating them. DNA of the CDR3: TGTGCCAGCACAGCTCAGGAGAGGAATGAAAAACTGTTTTTT. It codes for CASTAQERNEKLFF.

This chain connects TRBV19 to TRBJ1-2; D is unclear. The CDR3 sequence is 12 residues long. Germline CDR1 is LNHDA and CDR2 is SQIVND (reference sequence). Between the trimmed V and J ends, which lost 3 bases and 1 base, there was a span of 3 bases. CDR3 protein: CASSMNNYGYTF. In nucleotides, the CDR3 is TGTGCCAGTAGTATGAATAACTATGGCTACACCTTC. The full variable domain, in which reference TRBV19 and TRBJ1-2 provide the parts outside the CDR3, is DGGITQSPKYLFRKEGQNVTLSCEQNLNHDAMYWYRQDPGQGLRLIYYSQIVNDFQKGDIAEGYSVSREKKESFPLTVTSAQKNPTAFYLCASSMNNYGYTFGSGTRLTVV.

The chain recombines TRBV27 with TRBJ1-2, with TRBD1 as a possible D gene (5 bases). Per the germline V gene, CDR1 is MNHEY and CDR2 is SMNVEV (reference sequence). V lost 5 bases to trimming and J lost 4 bases, with 20 bases between them. The CDR3 totals 16 residues. CDR3 DNA sequence: TGTGCCAGCAGTCCCGGGGCGGGAGGGGTTCCCTATGGCTACACCTTC. Translated, it gives CASSPGAGGVPYGYTF.

The CDR3 spells CASSFHPSGNEQFF. CDR3 nucleotides: TGTGCCAGCAGCTTTCACCCGAGCGGGAATGAGCAGTTCTTC. This rearrangement joins TRBV7-7 to TRBJ2-1; a possible D gene is TRBD2 (6 bases). The V gene lost 3 bases and the J gene lost 7 bases, with 13 bases spanning the gap. CDR1 and CDR2 (germline): SSHAT, FNYEAQ (reference sequence). This CDR3 is 14 amino acids long.

The chain links TRBV29-1 to TRBJ2-6; D not certain. CDR3 length equals 13 residues. The ends were cut back, 7 bases at V and 1 base at J, with 8 bases in the middle. CDR1 SQVTM and CDR2 ANQGSEA come from the germline V gene. The CDR3 spells CSAYGSGANVLTF. The CDR3 nucleotides read TGCAGCGCCTATGGGTCTGGGGCCAACGTCCTGACTTTC. Based on the CDR3 plus reference TRBV29-1 and TRBJ2-6, the full variable domain is SAVISQKPSRDICQRGTSLTIQCQVDSQVTMMFWYRQQPGQSLTLIATANQGSEATYESGFVIDKFPISRPNLTFSTLTVSNMSPEDSSIYLCSAYGSGANVLTFGAGSRLTVL.

The gene calls are TRBV5-1 and TRBJ2-4, with 11 bases aligning to TRBD2. CDR1 and CDR2 from the germline V gene are SGHRS and YFSETQ. The V and J ends lost 5 bases and 5 bases, in that order; junction bases with no gene match: 9. The CDR3 loop spans 16 amino acids. The CDR3 reads CASSGLAGGRENIQYF. The CDR3 DNA reads as TGCGCCAGCAGTGGTCTAGCGGGGGGCCGGGAAAACATTCAGTACTTC.

The chain combines TRBV11-2 with TRBJ2-3; D is possibly TRBD2 (6 bases). The germline V and J ends were trimmed by 5 bases and 6 bases, with 15 bases remaining between them. Germline V gene sequence: CDR1 SGHAT, CDR2 FQNNGV. This CDR3 comprises 14 residues. CDR3 sequence (DNA): TGTGCCAGCAGCCTTGAGACTAGTACGGATACGCAGTATTTT. Translating it yields CASSLETSTDTQYF.

The chain combines TRBV5-5 with TRBJ1-5; tentatively, D is TRBD1 (5 bases). V was cut by 4 bases and J by 0 bases, with 11 bases left in between. This CDR3 comprises 15 residues. The germline CDR1 and CDR2 sequences are SGHKS and YYEKEE (reference sequence). The CDR3 protein is CASSHTGYSNQPQHF. The CDR3 bases are TGTGCCAGCAGCCACACAGGCTATAGCAATCAGCCCCAGCATTTT.

This chain uses TRBV5-4 with TRBJ1-2, with D maybe TRBD1 (5 bases). V lost 6 bases and J 6 bases, leaving 15 bases between the germline ends. Germline assignment: CDR1 SGHNT and CDR2 YYREEE (reference sequence). The CDR3 has 13 amino acids. This chain's CDR3 is CASTDIQGHGYTF. The CDR3 DNA sequence: TGTGCCAGCACCGATATTCAGGGCCATGGCTACACCTTC.

The V and J genes are TRBV5-6 and TRBJ2-3; D is undetermined. Germline CDR1 and CDR2: SGHDT and YYEEEE. The CDR3 has 12 amino acids. Trimming took 2 bases from V and 2 from J, leaving 3 bases between them. CDR3 sequence reads: CASSLHTDTQYF. The DNA of the CDR3 is TGTGCCAGCAGCTTACACACAGATACGCAGTATTTT. The whole variable domain, filled in from reference TRBV5-6 and TRBJ2-3, reads DAGVTQSPTHLIKTRGQQVTLRCSPKSGHDTVSWYQQALGQGPQFIFQYYEEEERQRGNFPDRFSGHQFPNYSSELNVNALLLGDSALYLCASSLHTDTQYFGPGTRLTVL.

The chain has TRBV7-2 and TRBJ1-2; no clear D gene. Germline CDR1 is SGHTA and CDR2 is FQGNSA. V lost 2 bases, J lost 3 bases, and 7 bases lay in between. The CDR3 sequence is 13 residues long. CDR3 protein: CASSLTTDYGYTF. CDR3 sequence (DNA): TGTGCCAGCAGCTTAACCACAGACTATGGCTACACCTTC. Drawing the rest from reference TRBV7-2 and TRBJ1-2, the complete variable domain is GAGVSQSPSNKVTEKGKDVELRCDPISGHTALYWYRQSLGQGLEFLIYFQGNSAPDKSGLPSDRFSAERTGGSVSTLTIQRTQQEDSAVYLCASSLTTDYGYTFGSGTRLTVV.

This clone was detected once. The rearrangement links TRBV5-4 to TRBJ1-2, with 7 bases fitting TRBD1. The CDR3 loop spans 14 amino acids. J lost 7 bases, V lost 7 bases, and 13 bases had no gene match. Germline lookup yields CDR1 SGHNT and CDR2 YYREEE (reference sequence). The CDR3 loop reads CASGSTGPDTGYTF. In nucleotides, the CDR3 is TGTGCCAGCGGATCGACAGGGCCAGATACTGGCTACACCTTC.